This T cell receptor beta chain was profiled in a study of blood T cells in healthy people across ages. Overall study results and limits: When set beside aged donors, long-lived donors presented more naive CD4+ cells and higher diversity. TCR beta diversity per million T cells fell roughly linearly with age.

Through a sample-barcoded 5' primer and a J-beta primer mix, a second PCR was run for 7 to 11 cycles. TCRdb re-called the 5' RACE reads through MiXCR, storing one row per CDR3 protein. This sample has approximately 900,000 distinct CDR3 sequences, with about 28% found just once. The CDR3 consists of 16 residues. V shed 2 bases and J shed 8 bases, with 21 bases lying between them. This clonotype showed up many times. What it binds is unknown. In addition, the sample was reused for a study of T cells of mothers and their children. That report notes: Barcodes for each sample and 2-4 random nucleotides were added by the M1S primer used in the second PCR. Roughly 2.8 million TCR beta reads per child versus over 9 million per mother.

The sample taken for sequencing was blood. The source is a middle-aged woman in good health. This rearrangement joins TRBV12-3 or TRBV12-4 to TRBJ1-2; D may be TRBD1 (6 bases). CDR3 DNA sequence: TGTGCCAGCAGTTTAAGTTGGGGGGGCGTAAGTTTGGGCTACACCTTC. It encodes CASSLSWGGVSLGYTF.